This record concerns one T cell receptor (beta chain) sequence. It lacks a known antigen. Base qualities are not recorded, but no much larger clone differs from it by a single base. The data belong to a study of PD-1 blockade in classical Hodgkin lymphoma (dated by TCRdb to 2019 to 2021). At the level of the whole study: Nivolumab dosing was 3 mg/kg intravenously every 2 weeks, continuing until either disease progression or unacceptable toxicity. To define a peripheral blood immune signature of response to PD-1 blockade in classical Hodgkin lymphoma, the study combined TCR beta sequencing with CyTOF.

The time point label for this specimen denotes: cycle 1 day 1 (C1D1), immediately before nivolumab initiation. Relapse after autologous stem cell transplantation had occurred in all trial patients, and cohorts A, B and C were distinguished by prior brentuximab vedotin exposure. CD4+ T cells were purified from thawed PBMCs by magnetic negative selection with a Miltenyi CD4+ T cell isolation kit. The trial cohort included 50 to 60 patients with relapsed/refractory classical Hodgkin lymphoma, and each patient had a best overall response of complete response, partial response or progressive disease. Single-agent nivolumab was administered to trial patients in the multi-cohort phase II CheckMate 205 trial. An independent review committee assessed best overall response by applying the 2007 International Working Group response criteria. Trial PBMCs were collected immediately before nivolumab initiation (C1D1) and during therapy at cycle 2 day 1 and cycle 4 day 1. Peripheral blood was collected in 8 mL Vacutainer Cell Preparation Tubes, from which PBMCs were isolated by centrifugation and then cryopreserved. Purified CD4+ and CD8+ fractions were generated only in cases for which an additional PBMC sample was available. Magnetically labelled cells were removed on LS columns in a quadroMACS separator, and the flow-through was retained as the purified fraction.

The Qiagen DNeasy kit was used to extract genomic DNA from unsorted PBMCs and from the negatively selected CD4+ and CD8+ fractions. Using primers that anneal to V and J segments, immunoSEQ multiplex PCR amplified the TCR beta CDR3 regions. A synthetic immune receptor repertoire was used to minimize amplification bias, and any residual bias was removed computationally once sequencing was done. The authors' pipeline ran thus. Repertoire diversity was quantified as the Shannon entropy index using custom Python scripts. Unsorted, CD4+ and CD8+ repertoires were analyzed separately, except for combined analyses in which CD4+ and CD8+ sequences were merged in silico. A clone counted as expanded when the clone's frequency after treatment rose at least 2-fold relative to C1D1, and clones undetected at baseline were given a pseudocount of 0.5. Clones with 0 or 1 copy at C1D1 were defined as singleton clones, while clones with 2 or more copies were defined as non-singleton clones. Clones expanded in unsorted samples were annotated as CD4+, CD8+ or unknown by matching protein sequences in sorted samples from the same patient. Wilcoxon tests on paired samples were used to test diversity changes from C1D1 to C4D1. What TCRdb holds here is the immuneACCESS table cut down to in-frame rearrangements. Part of the clones is not present; checked against another copy, under half of the missing clones reflect an unresolved V gene, and the others are unexplained. The D gene and trimming were derived from the DNA, and the V and J assignments and clone size from that table. A total of around 13,000 clones appear in this sample, 75% to 90% of them only once. The ten largest account for more than 0.4% of the sample.

Taken from cysteine to phenylalanine, the CDR3 has 12 residues. Here the CDR3 DNA is all that survives: 36 bases in frame from base 1. CDR1 and CDR2 are drawn from the germline V gene (reference sequence): GTSNPN, SVGIG. V is clipped by 0 bases and J by 9 bases, and the sequence between their germline boundaries is 9 bases long. The study at large found these results: The study covered only a single clinical trial cohort, and the causes of the repertoire differences, possibly disease activity or prior therapy, were still not defined. Baseline diversity similar to that of newly diagnosed patients was observed in trial patients achieving complete response, whereas significantly lower diversity was observed in partial responders and progressors. CD4+ but not CD8+ TCR diversity rose significantly by C4D1 (p=0.0027 vs p=0.16), most apparent in complete responders (p=0.02). Newly diagnosed patients were reported to have lower baseline TCR diversity than healthy donors, and relapsed/refractory patients were reported to have lower baseline TCR diversity still. Lower diversity was observed in patients in whom nivolumab was started less than 1 year after ASCT, and these patients were excluded from later analyses so that confounding by immune reconstitution would be avoided.

Sequences were derived from CD4+ T cells from blood, sampled at baseline. The chain was built from TRBV30 and TRBJ2-1, with the D segment identity uncertain. This TCR was sampled from a human donor with classical Hodgkin lymphoma. The DNA is as follows: TGTGCCTGGAGTGTAGGTGCAGGTGAGCAGTTCTTC. Its amino acids are CAWSVGAGEQFF.